This T cell receptor (beta chain) is from a study of CD8 T cells in Susac syndrome. Study summary: At blood draw, Susac syndrome patients were therapy-naive, on corticosteroids, or on intravenous immunoglobulin alone.

Random hexamers served to reverse transcribe roughly 0.5 to 1 ug RNA. TCRdb re-called the immunoSEQ multiplex PCR reads through MiXCR, storing one row per CDR3 protein. The table has roughly 84,000 distinct CDR3 sequences, about 95% seen once. This CDR3 comprises 14 residues. The V end lost 3 bases, the J end lost 2 bases, and 9 bases lay between the germline ends. From germline, CDR1 is MNHEY and CDR2 SMNVEV (reference sequence). CD8+ and CD4+ T cells taken from blood had their TCR beta sequenced. The TEMRA cells underwent FACS enrichment, while the CD8+ and CD4+ T cells underwent negative isolation.

The source material was CD8+ T cells from PBMCs. V usage is TRBV27 and J usage is TRBJ2-3, with D hard to call. The receptor comes from a human donor with Susac syndrome. CDR3 DNA sequence: TGTGCCAGCAGTTTCGGCAGAACCACAGATACGCAGTATTTT. Its protein is CASSFGRTTDTQYF.